Shown below are 7 T cell receptor beta chains from a single sample sequenced in a study of cytomegalovirus exposure and HLA in healthy donors. Vbeta (60) and Jbeta (13) primers were used in the PCR. Sequencing used immunoSEQ multiplex PCR; TCRdb keeps in-frame clones, though not all of them. The sample holds roughly 100,000 clones; 60% to 85% are singletons and the top ten take 8.5% to 10%. Sample: PBMCs. All receptors derive from a woman aged 40 to 50 in good health and CMV-seropositive.

This chain joins TRBV5-8 and TRBJ2-5, with 10 nucleotides matching TRBD2. Near its end, the DNA agrees better with TRBJ2-7, so the J call may be wrong. The length of the CDR3 is 16 residues. Germline CDR1 SGHTS, CDR2 YDEGEE. CDR3 nucleotide sequence: TGTGCCAGCAGCTCACCTAGCGGGAGTCCGTCGAACGAGCAGTACTTC. This translates into CASSSPSGSPSNEQYF.

The J gene is TRBJ2-1, the V gene TRBV5-1; D possibly corresponds to TRBD2 (5 bases). There are 14 residues in the CDR3. Germline assignment: CDR1 SGHRS and CDR2 YFSETQ. V lost 4 bases and J 1 base, leaving 9 bases between the germline ends. CDR3: CASSHPGSYNEQFF. The CDR3 bases are TGCGCCAGCAGCCATCCGGGATCCTACAATGAGCAGTTCTTC. The complete variable domain, with remaining parts taken from reference TRBV5-1 and TRBJ2-1, reads KAGVTQTPRYLIKTRGQQVTLSCSPISGHRSVSWYQQTPGQGLQFLFEYFSETQRNKGNFPGRFSGRQFSNSRSEMNVSTLELGDSALYLCASSHPGSYNEQFFGPGTRLTVL.

The rearrangement joins TRBV10-2 to TRBJ2-1, with a tentative D call TRBD1 (6 bases). In germline, CDR1 is WSHSY, CDR2 SAAADI. V lost 4 bases and J 9 bases, leaving 16 bases between the germline ends. The CDR3 covers 14 residues. CDR3 bases: TGCGCCAGCAGTGGCCCCATCAGGGGCACTGAGCAGTTCTTC. This encodes CASSGPIRGTEQFF.

This clone has just a few counts. This chain joins TRBV29-1 and TRBJ1-1; possibly TRBD1 for D (6 bases). The CDR3 extends over 12 amino acids. CDR1 and CDR2 (germline): SQVTM, ANQGSEA. Trimming took 6 bases from V and 6 from J, leaving 14 bases between them. The CDR3 protein is CSVVGGDPEAFF. For the CDR3, the DNA is TGCAGCGTAGTAGGGGGGGACCCTGAAGCTTTCTTT. The full variable domain, with the rest looked up from reference TRBV29-1 and TRBJ1-1, is SAVISQKPSRDICQRGTSLTIQCQVDSQVTMMFWYRQQPGQSLTLIATANQGSEATYESGFVIDKFPISRPNLTFSTLTVSNMSPEDSSIYLCSVVGGDPEAFFGQGTRLTVV.

The gene calls are TRBV9 and TRBJ2-3, with D possibly TRBD2 on 5 matching bases. The V and J ends lost 2 bases and 1 base respectively, with 11 bases between them. The CDR3 is made up of 15 amino acids. CDR1 SGDLS and CDR2 YYNGEE come from the germline V gene. Written as DNA, the CDR3 is TGTGCCAGCAGCGTTGGTGGGCGGGGCACAGATACGCAGTATTTT. Its translation is CASSVGGRGTDTQYF.

This clone turned up a few times. The CDR3 DNA reads TGTGCCAGCAGCCCCCGACAGGGGTTCGACGGGGAGCTGTTTTTT. This translates into CASSPRQGFDGELFF. This chain links TRBV7-9 with TRBJ2-2; 8 bases align to TRBD1. The J segment lost 7 bases and the V segment lost 5 bases, leaving 9 bases of the junction unmatched. CDR3 size: 15 residues. Germline assignment: CDR1 SEHNR and CDR2 FQNEAQ (reference sequence). Full variable domain (rest looked up from reference TRBV7-9 and TRBJ2-2): DTGVSQNPRHKITKRGQNVTFRCDPISEHNRLYWYRQTLGQGPEFLTYFQNEAQLEKSRLLSDRFSAERPKGSFSTLEIQRTEQGDSAMYLCASSPRQGFDGELFFGEGSRLTVL.

This clone was detected once. The chain employs TRBV7-2 and TRBJ1-5; 10 bases are shared with TRBD1. The ends lost 5 bases at V and 7 bases at J; junction bases unmatched: 8. This CDR3 has 15 amino acids. Per the germline V gene, CDR1 is SGHTA and CDR2 is FQGNSA. The CDR3 DNA sequence: TGTGCCAGCAGCGTCGGGACAGGGGCTTGGCAGCCCCAGCATTTT. Amino acids: CASSVGTGAWQPQHF.